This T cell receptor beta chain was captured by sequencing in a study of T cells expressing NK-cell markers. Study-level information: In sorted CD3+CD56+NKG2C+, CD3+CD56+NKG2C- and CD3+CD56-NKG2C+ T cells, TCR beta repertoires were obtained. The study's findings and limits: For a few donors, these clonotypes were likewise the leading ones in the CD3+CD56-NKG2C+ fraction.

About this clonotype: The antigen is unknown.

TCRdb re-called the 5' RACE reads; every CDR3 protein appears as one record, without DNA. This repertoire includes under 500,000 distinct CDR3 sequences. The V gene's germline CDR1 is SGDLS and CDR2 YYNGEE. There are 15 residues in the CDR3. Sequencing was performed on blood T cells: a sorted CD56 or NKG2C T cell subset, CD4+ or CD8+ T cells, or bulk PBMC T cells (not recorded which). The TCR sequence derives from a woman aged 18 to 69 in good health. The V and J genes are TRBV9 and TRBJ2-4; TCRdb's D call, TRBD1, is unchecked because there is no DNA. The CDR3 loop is CASSAQQGPLNIQYF.